The clone carrying this TCR beta chain was found once. Antigen: not known. Some clones are missing from TCRdb's copy, which holds only in-frame ones; the method was immunoSEQ multiplex PCR. This sample has 130,000 or so clones, with 80% to 90% found just once. V was clipped by 1 base and J by 4 bases, with 11 bases between them. Germline CDR1 reads SGHTA; CDR2 reads FQGNSA. The CDR3 has 15 amino acids. These data belong to a study of T cell responses to AZD1222 COVID-19 vaccine. Points from the study as a whole: Nearly half of the spike-specific TCRs reportedly recognize variant regions that carry no mutations. A rise in Spike-specific TCR breadth and depth followed two AZD1222 doses. White British donors predominated, females outnumbered males, and clonal diversity was possibly underestimated.

The chain couples TRBV7-2 to TRBJ2-1; a possible D gene is TRBD2 (5 bases). The origin of this receptor is an adult in good health. The sample here was peripheral blood, taken on day 0 of AZD1222 vaccination. The CDR3 DNA reads as TGTGCCAGCAGCTTAGTGGGCGGGCCTTACAATGAGCAGTTCTTC. Protein sequence: CASSLVGGPYNEQFF.